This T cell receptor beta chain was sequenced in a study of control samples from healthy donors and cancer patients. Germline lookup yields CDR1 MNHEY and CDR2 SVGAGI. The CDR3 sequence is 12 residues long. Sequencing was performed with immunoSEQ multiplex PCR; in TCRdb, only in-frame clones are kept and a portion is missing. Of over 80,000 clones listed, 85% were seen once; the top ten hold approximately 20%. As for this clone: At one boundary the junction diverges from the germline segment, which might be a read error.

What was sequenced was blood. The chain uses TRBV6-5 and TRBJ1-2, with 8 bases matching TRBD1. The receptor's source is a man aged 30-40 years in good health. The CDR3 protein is CASSQDRDRSLF. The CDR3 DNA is TGTGCCAGCAGCCAAGACCGGGACAGGTCCCTCTTC.